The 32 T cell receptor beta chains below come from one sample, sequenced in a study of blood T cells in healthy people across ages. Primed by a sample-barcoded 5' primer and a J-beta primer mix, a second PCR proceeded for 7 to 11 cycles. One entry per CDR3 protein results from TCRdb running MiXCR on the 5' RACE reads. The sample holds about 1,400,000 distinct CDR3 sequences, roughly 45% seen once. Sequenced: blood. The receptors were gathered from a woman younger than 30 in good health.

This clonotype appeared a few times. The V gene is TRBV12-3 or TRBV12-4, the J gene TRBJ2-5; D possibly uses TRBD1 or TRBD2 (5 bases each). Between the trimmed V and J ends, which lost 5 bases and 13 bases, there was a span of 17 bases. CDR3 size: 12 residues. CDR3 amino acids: CASSQRVSGTYF. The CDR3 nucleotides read TGTGCCAGCAGTCAACGTGTTTCCGGGACGTACTTC.

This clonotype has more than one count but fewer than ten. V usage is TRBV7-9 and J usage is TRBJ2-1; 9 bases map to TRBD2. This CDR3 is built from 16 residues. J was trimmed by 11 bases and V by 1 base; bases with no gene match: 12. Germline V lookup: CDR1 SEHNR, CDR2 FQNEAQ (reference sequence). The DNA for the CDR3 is TGTGCCAGCAGCTTAGGGGTACTAGCGGGTCAAATGAAGCAGTTCTTC. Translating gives CASSLGVLAGQMKQFF.

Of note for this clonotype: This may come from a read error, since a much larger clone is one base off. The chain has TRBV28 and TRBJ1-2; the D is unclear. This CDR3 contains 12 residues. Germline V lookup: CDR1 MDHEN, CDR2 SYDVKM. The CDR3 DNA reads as TGTGCCTGCAGTCGGCAGACCCCTGGCTACACCTTC. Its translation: CACSRQTPGYTF.

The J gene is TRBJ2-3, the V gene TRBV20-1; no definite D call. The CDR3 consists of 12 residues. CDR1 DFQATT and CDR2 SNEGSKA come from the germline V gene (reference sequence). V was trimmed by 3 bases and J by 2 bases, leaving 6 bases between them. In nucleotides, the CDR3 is TGCAGTGCTAGGCGGTTCACAGATACGCAGTATTTT. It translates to CSARRFTDTQYF.

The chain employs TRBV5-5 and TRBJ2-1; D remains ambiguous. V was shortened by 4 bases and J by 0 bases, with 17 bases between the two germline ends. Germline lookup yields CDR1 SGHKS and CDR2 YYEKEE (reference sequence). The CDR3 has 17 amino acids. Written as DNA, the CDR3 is TGTGCCAGCAGCCTTGGGATATATCTGAGCTCCTACAATGAGCAGTTCTTC. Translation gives CASSLGIYLSSYNEQFF. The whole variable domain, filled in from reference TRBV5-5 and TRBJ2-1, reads DAGVTQSPTHLIKTRGQQVTLRCSPISGHKSVSWYQQVLGQGPQFIFQYYEKEERGRGNFPDRFSARQFPNYSSELNVNALLLGDSALYLCASSLGIYLSSYNEQFFGPGTRLTVL.

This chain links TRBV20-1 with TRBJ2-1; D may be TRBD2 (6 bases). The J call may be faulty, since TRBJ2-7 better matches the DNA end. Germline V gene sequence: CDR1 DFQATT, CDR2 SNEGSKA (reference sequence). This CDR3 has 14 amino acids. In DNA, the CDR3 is TGCAGTGCTAGGGGCGGGACGGCATACAATGAGCAGTACTTC. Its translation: CSARGGTAYNEQYF.

The CDR3 loop reads CASSQRTGNYEQYF. In nucleotides, the CDR3 is TGTGCCAGCAGTCAAAGGACAGGGAACTACGAGCAGTACTTC. The chain has TRBV27 and TRBJ2-7; TRBD1 aligns across 8 bases. Germline CDR1 and CDR2: MNHEY and SMNVEV (reference sequence). V gave up 5 bases and J gave up 3 bases; unmatched junction bases: 6. The CDR3 loop spans 14 amino acids.

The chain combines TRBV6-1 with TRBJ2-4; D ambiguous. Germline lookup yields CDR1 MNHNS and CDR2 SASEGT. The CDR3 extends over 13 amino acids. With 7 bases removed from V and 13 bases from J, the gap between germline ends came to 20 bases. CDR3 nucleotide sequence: TGTGCCAGCATTATCACAGACACTACGAGGCAGTACTTC. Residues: CASIITDTTRQYF.

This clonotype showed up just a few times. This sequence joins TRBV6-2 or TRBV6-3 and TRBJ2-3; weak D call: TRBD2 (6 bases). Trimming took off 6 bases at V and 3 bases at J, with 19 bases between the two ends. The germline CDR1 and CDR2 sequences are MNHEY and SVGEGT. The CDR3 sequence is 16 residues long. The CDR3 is CASRDRDSGKTDTQYF. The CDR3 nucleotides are TGTGCCAGCAGGGACCGGGACTCAGGAAAAACAGATACGCAGTATTTT.

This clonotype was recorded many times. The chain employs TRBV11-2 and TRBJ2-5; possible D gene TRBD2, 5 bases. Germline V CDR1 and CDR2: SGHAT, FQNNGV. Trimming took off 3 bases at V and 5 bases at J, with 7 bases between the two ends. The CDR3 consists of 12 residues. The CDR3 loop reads CASSFQRETQYF. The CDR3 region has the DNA TGTGCCAGCAGCTTCCAGCGGGAGACCCAGTACTTC.

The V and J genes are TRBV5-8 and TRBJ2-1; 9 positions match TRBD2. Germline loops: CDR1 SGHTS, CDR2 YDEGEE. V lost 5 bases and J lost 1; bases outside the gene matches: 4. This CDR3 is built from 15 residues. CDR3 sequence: CASRFTSGSYNEQFF. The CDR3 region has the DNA TGTGCCAGCAGGTTTACTAGCGGGTCCTACAATGAGCAGTTCTTC.

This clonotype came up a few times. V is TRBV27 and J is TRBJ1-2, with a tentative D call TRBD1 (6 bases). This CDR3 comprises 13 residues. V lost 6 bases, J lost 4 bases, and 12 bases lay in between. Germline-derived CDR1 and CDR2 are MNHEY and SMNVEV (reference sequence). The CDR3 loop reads CASRRTATYGYTF. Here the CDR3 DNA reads TGTGCCAGCAGAAGGACAGCCACCTATGGCTACACCTTC.

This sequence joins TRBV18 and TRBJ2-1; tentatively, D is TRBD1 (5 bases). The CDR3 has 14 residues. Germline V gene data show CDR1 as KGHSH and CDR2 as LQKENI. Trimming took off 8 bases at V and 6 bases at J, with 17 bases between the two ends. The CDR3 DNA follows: TGTGCCAGCGCATCCGCAGGGTCGGGCAATGAGCAGTTCTTC. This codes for CASASAGSGNEQFF.

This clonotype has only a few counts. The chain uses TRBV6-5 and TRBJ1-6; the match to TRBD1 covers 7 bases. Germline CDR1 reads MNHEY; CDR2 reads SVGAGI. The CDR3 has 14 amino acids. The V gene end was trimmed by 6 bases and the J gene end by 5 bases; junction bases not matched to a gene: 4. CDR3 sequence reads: CASRIDRDNSPLHF. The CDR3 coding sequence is TGTGCCAGCAGAATTGACAGGGATAATTCACCCCTCCACTTT.

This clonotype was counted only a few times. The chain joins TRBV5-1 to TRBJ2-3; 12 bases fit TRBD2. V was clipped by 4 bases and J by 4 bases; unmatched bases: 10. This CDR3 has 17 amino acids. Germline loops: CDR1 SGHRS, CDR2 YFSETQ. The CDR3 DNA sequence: TGCGCCAGCAGCCCGAGAAAGACTAGCGGGGGAGCAGATACGCAGTATTTT. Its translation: CASSPRKTSGGADTQYF.

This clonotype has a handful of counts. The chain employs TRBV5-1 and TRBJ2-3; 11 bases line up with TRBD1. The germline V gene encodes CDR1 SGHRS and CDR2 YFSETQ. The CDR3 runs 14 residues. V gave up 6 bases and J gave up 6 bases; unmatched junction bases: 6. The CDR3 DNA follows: TGCGCCAGCACCAGGACAGGGGGCGATGATACGCAGTATTTT. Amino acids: CASTRTGGDDTQYF.

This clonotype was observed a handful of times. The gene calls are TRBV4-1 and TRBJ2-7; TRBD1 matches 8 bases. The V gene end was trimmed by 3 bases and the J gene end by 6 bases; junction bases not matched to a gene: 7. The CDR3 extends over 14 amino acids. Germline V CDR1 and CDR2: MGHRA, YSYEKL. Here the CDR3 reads CASSQWTGPREQYF. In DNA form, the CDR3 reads TGCGCCAGCAGCCAGTGGACAGGGCCCCGCGAGCAGTACTTC.

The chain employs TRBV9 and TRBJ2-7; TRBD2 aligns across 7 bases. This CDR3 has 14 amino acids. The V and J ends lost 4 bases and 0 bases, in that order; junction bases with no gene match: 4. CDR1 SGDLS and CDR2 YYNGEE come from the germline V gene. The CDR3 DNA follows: TGTGCCAGCAGCAAATTAGCGGGCTCCTACGAGCAGTACTTC. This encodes CASSKLAGSYEQYF.

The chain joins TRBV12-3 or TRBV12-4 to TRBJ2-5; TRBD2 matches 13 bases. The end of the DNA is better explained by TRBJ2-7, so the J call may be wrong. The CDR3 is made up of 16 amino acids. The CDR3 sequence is CASSFGTSGTPYEQYF. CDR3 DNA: TGTGCCAGCAGTTTCGGGACTAGCGGGACTCCCTACGAGCAGTACTTC.

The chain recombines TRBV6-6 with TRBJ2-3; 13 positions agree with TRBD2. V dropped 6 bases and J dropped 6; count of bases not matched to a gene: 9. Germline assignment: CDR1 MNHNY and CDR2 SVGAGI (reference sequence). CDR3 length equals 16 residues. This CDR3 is CASRWTSGGPYDTQYF. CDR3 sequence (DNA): TGTGCCAGCAGGTGGACTAGCGGGGGACCTTATGATACGCAGTATTTT.

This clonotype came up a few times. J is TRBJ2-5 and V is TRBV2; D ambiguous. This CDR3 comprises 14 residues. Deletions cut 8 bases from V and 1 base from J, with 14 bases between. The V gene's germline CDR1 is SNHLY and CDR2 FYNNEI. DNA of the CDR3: TGTGCCAGCCGTCTGGGCAGTTCCCAAGAGACCCAGTACTTC. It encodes CASRLGSSQETQYF.

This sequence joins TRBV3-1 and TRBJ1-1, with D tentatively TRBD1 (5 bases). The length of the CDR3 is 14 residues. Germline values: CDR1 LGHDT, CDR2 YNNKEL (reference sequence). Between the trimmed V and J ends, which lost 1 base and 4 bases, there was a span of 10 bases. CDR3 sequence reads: CASSQVGGSTEAFF. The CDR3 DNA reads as TGTGCCAGCAGCCAAGTCGGGGGGAGCACTGAAGCTTTCTTT.

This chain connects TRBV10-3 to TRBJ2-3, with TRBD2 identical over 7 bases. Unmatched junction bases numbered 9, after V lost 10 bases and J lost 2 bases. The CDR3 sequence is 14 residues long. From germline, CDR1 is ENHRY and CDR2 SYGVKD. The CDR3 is CATLVGTNTDTQYF. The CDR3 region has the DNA TGTGCCACCCTGGTTGGGACTAACACAGATACGCAGTATTTT.

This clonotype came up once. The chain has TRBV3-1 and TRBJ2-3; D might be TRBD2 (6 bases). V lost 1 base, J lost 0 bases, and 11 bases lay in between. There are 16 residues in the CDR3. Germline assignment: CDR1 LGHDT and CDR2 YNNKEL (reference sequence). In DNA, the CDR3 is TGTGCCAGCAGCCAAGGACTAGGGCCTAGCACAGATACGCAGTATTTT. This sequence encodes CASSQGLGPSTDTQYF.

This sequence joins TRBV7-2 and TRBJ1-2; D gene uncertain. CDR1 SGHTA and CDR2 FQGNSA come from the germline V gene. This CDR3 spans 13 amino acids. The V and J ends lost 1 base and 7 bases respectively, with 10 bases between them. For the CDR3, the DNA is TGTGCCAGCAGCTTAGGGTTATCGGGTGGCTACACCTTC. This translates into CASSLGLSGGYTF.

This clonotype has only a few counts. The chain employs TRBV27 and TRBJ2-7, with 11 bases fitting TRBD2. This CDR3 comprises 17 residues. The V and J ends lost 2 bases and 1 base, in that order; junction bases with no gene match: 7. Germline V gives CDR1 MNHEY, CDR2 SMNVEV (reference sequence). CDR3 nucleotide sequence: TGTGCCAGCAGTTTACGGGAAGGGACTAGCGGATCCTACGAGCAGTACTTC. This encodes CASSLREGTSGSYEQYF.

CDR3 nucleotide sequence: TGTGCCAGCAGCTTAGCGGGGATAGCGGGAGTTACTACCTACGAGCAGTACTTC. Translating gives CASSLAGIAGVTTYEQYF. J is TRBJ2-7 and V is TRBV7-2, with 9 positions matching TRBD2. This CDR3 spans 18 amino acids. With V trimmed by 0 bases and J by 2 bases, 11 bases remained unmatched. Germline CDR1 and CDR2: SGHTA and FQGNSA.

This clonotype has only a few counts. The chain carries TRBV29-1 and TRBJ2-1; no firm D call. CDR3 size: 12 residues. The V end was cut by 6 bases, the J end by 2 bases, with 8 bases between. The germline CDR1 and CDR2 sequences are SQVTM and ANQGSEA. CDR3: CSVPRTYNEQFF. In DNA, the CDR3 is TGCAGCGTCCCCCGGACCTACAATGAGCAGTTCTTC.

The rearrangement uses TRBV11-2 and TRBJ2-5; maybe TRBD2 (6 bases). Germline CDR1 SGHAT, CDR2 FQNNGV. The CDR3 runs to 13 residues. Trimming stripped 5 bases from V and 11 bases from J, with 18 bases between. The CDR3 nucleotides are TGTGCCAGCAGCACGGGACTCGGGAATGAGCAGTACTTC. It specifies CASSTGLGNEQYF.

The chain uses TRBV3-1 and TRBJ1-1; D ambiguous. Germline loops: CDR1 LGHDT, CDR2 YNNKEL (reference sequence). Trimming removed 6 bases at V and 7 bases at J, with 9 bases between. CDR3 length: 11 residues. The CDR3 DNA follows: TGTGCCAGCAGGGCCGACGGTGAAGCTTTCTTT. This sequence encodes CASRADGEAFF.

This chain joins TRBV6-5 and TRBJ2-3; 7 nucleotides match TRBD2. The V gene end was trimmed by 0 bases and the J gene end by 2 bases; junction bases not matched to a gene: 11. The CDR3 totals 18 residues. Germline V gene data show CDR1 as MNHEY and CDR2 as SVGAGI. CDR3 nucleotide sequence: TGTGCCAGCAGTTACTCGATGTTCTTAAGCGGGGACACAGATACGCAGTATTTT. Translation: CASSYSMFLSGDTDTQYF.

CDR3 loop: CASSYSGTSGNEQYF. As DNA, the CDR3 is TGTGCCAGCAGTTACTCTGGTACTAGCGGCAACGAGCAGTACTTC. This sequence joins TRBV6-5 and TRBJ2-7, with 8 bases that match TRBD2. The germline V gene encodes CDR1 MNHEY and CDR2 SVGAGI. This CDR3 spans 15 amino acids. V lost 0 bases to trimming and J lost 5 bases; unmatched junction nucleotides: 6.